The 23 T cell receptor beta chains below were found in one sample sequenced in a study of OX40 agonist ivuxolimab in advanced cancers. Repertoires were generated with immunoSEQ multiplex PCR, while TCRdb's copy carries only in-frame clones and drops some. The table has about 40,000 clones, more than 75% seen once. The sequencing used CD4+ or CD8+ T cells sorted from blood, collected in a trial of the OX40 agonist ivuxolimab. The receptors were gathered from an adult with an advanced solid tumor such as melanoma, head and neck, liver or kidney cancer.

The chain couples TRBV10-3 to TRBJ1-3; 7 positions agree with TRBD1. The germline gives CDR1 ENHRY, CDR2 SYGVKD. V lost 7 bases and J lost 2; bases outside the gene matches: 5. The CDR3 totals 14 residues. CDR3 DNA sequence: TGTGCCATCAAGGGGGACAGCGCTGGAAACACCATATATTTT. This translates into CAIKGDSAGNTIYF.

The rearrangement uses TRBV7-7 and TRBJ2-1; D assignment may be TRBD1 or TRBD2 (5 bases each). CDR1 and CDR2 from the germline V gene are SSHAT and FNYEAQ (reference sequence). The CDR3 loop spans 15 amino acids. The V end was cut by 5 bases, the J end by 5 bases, with 16 bases between. The CDR3 protein is CASSASTGTNNEQFF. As DNA, the CDR3 is TGTGCCAGCAGCGCATCTACCGGGACCAACAATGAGCAGTTCTTC.

The gene calls are TRBV6-6 and TRBJ2-7; TRBD1 matches 10 bases. The CDR3 is made up of 15 amino acids. Trimming removed 6 bases from V and 4 bases from J; junction bases left unmatched: 9. Germline lookup yields CDR1 MNHNY and CDR2 SVGAGI (reference sequence). CDR3: CASSRGDRGGYEQYF. CDR3 sequence (DNA): TGTGCCAGCAGCCGCGGGGACAGGGGTGGATACGAGCAGTACTTC.

The chain joins TRBV29-1 to TRBJ1-3; 9 nucleotides match TRBD1. V trimming: 6 bases; J trimming: 2 bases; junction bases outside the gene matches: 8. Germline V gene data show CDR1 as SQVTM and CDR2 as ANQGSEA. CDR3 size: 15 residues. The CDR3 bases are TGCAGCGTGGTGCCGGACAGGGGCCCTGGAAACACCATATATTTT. This encodes CSVVPDRGPGNTIYF.

This chain links TRBV15 with TRBJ1-2; D perhaps matches TRBD1 (6 bases). The germline V and J ends were trimmed by 0 bases and 4 bases, with 18 bases remaining between them. From germline, CDR1 is LNHNV and CDR2 YYDKDF (reference sequence). The CDR3 has 17 amino acids. In DNA, the CDR3 is TGTGCCACCAGCAGAGAAAAGACAGGTGTAGACTTCTATGGCTACACCTTC. Protein sequence: CATSREKTGVDFYGYTF.

V usage is TRBV9 and J usage is TRBJ1-1, with 10 bases that match TRBD1. The CDR3 has 16 residues. The germline CDR1 and CDR2 sequences are SGDLS and YYNGEE. Trimming removed 2 bases from V and 5 bases from J; junction bases left unmatched: 9. CDR3 DNA sequence: TGTGCCAGCAGCGTTACGGCGGACAGGGGGGAGACTGAAGCTTTCTTT. Encoded protein: CASSVTADRGETEAFF.

The rearrangement links TRBV6-5 to TRBJ2-5; D unclear. The CDR3 spans 12 residues. The V end was cut by 2 bases, the J end by 7 bases, with 8 bases between. Germline V gene data show CDR1 as MNHEY and CDR2 as SVGAGI. The CDR3 nucleotides are TGTGCCAGCAGTTACCCAGGTGGGACCCAGTACTTC. Encoded protein: CASSYPGGTQYF.

The V call is TRBV27, the J call TRBJ2-1, with unresolved D. Germline V gene sequence: CDR1 MNHEY, CDR2 SMNVEV (reference sequence). The CDR3 covers 15 residues. V lost 7 bases and J 4 bases, leaving 17 bases between the germline ends. The CDR3 coding sequence is TGTGCCAGCACGTTGACACCCCTAACTTACAATGAGCAGTTCTTC. It is translated as CASTLTPLTYNEQFF.

The CDR3 DNA is TGCGCCAGCAGCCCCTTGGGGAACCAAGAGACCCAGTACTTC. This translates into CASSPLGNQETQYF. The chain couples TRBV4-1 to TRBJ2-5, with D uncertain. Trimming took off 4 bases at V and 0 bases at J, with 9 bases between the two ends. This CDR3 is 14 amino acids long. CDR1 is MGHRA and CDR2 is YSYEKL in the germline V gene.

This chain links TRBV5-6 with TRBJ1-1; 7 bases align to TRBD1. After removal of 4 bases from V and 4 bases from J, the junction contained 1 base not matched to a gene. The germline gives CDR1 SGHDT, CDR2 YYEEEE. The CDR3 length is 12 residues. CDR3 coding DNA: TGTGCCAGCAGCCCAGGGGGCACTGAAGCTTTCTTT. Protein product: CASSPGGTEAFF.

The rearrangement joins TRBV25-1 to TRBJ2-7; TRBD1 is a possible D gene (5 bases). CDR3 size: 13 residues. The germline CDR1 and CDR2 sequences are MGHDK and SYGVNS. V was trimmed by 5 bases and J by 2 bases, leaving 10 bases between them. CDR3 in amino acids: CASSRAGTYEQYF. The CDR3, as DNA: TGTGCCAGCAGTCGGGCAGGGACCTACGAGCAGTACTTC.

CDR3 coding DNA: TGTGCCAGCAGCTGGGGTCGGGGGGACGAGCAGTACTTC. Translated: CASSWGRGDEQYF. V usage is TRBV5-8 and J usage is TRBJ2-7, with 7 bases matching TRBD2. The CDR3 totals 13 residues. From germline, CDR1 is SGHTS and CDR2 YDEGEE. V shed 3 bases and J 5 bases; nucleotides not matched to a gene: 5.

V is TRBV19 and J is TRBJ2-5, with 12 bases matching TRBD1. Per germline, CDR1 LNHDA and CDR2 SQIVND (reference sequence). The length of the CDR3 is 15 residues. V lost 5 bases, J lost 4 bases, and 5 bases stayed unmatched. CDR3 DNA sequence: TGTGCCAGTAGTCATGGGACAGGGGGCACAGAGACCCAGTACTTC. It codes for CASSHGTGGTETQYF.

This chain connects TRBV4-1 to TRBJ1-1; 9 nucleotides line up with TRBD1. The length of the CDR3 is 15 residues. The germline V gene encodes CDR1 MGHRA and CDR2 YSYEKL. J lost 3 bases, V lost 2 bases, and 4 bases had no gene match. CDR3 DNA: TGCGCCAGCAGCCAAACAAGACAGGGGGACACTGAAGCTTTCTTT. This codes for CASSQTRQGDTEAFF.

The rearrangement uses TRBV4-1 and TRBJ1-1, with a tentative D call TRBD1 (6 bases). Trimming cost V 1 base and J 0 bases, with 12 bases left between them. The V gene's germline CDR1 is MGHRA and CDR2 YSYEKL. The CDR3 runs to 16 residues. The CDR3 nucleotides are TGCGCCAGCAGCCAAGGATATCGGACAGTGAACACTGAAGCTTTCTTT. This codes for CASSQGYRTVNTEAFF.

This chain connects TRBV14 to TRBJ1-4; 10 nucleotides align to TRBD1. The CDR3 has 17 residues. Unmatched junction bases numbered 8, after V lost 0 bases and J lost 7 bases. Germline lookup yields CDR1 SGHDN and CDR2 FVKESK. The CDR3 loop is CASSQDAYWDRGEKLFF. The CDR3 DNA is TGTGCCAGCAGCCAAGACGCGTATTGGGACAGGGGTGAAAAACTGTTTTTT.

The V and J genes are TRBV4-1 and TRBJ2-1, with D uncertain. Deletions cut 0 bases from V and 9 bases from J, with 9 bases between. Germline values: CDR1 MGHRA, CDR2 YSYEKL. The CDR3 loop spans 13 amino acids. CDR3 sequence reads: CASSQDRRSEQFF. CDR3 sequence (DNA): TGCGCCAGCAGCCAAGATCGAAGGAGTGAGCAGTTCTTC.

V and J are TRBV5-1 and TRBJ1-1; D may be TRBD1 (5 bases). Germline CDR1 is SGHRS and CDR2 is YFSETQ. The V and J ends lost 0 bases and 7 bases respectively, with 13 bases between them. The CDR3 length is 14 residues. CDR3 in DNA: TGCGCCAGCAGCTTGGGATATGTGGGGGTTGAAGCTTTCTTT. It yields the protein CASSLGYVGVEAFF.

The chain uses TRBV6-5 and TRBJ1-2; D ambiguous. Trimming took off 8 bases at V and 4 bases at J, with 14 bases between the two ends. The CDR3 extends over 13 amino acids. Germline assignment: CDR1 MNHEY and CDR2 SVGAGI. In nucleotides, the CDR3 is TGTGCCAGCTTTCCTGGTGGCTCCTATGGCTACACCTTC. It translates to CASFPGGSYGYTF.

The rearrangement uses TRBV11-2 and TRBJ2-7; TRBD1 matches 7 bases. Germline V gives CDR1 SGHAT, CDR2 FQNNGV. The CDR3 runs to 13 residues. The V segment lost 3 bases and the J segment 3 bases; nucleotides outside the gene matches: 2. CDR3 residues: CASSLQGDYEQYF. CDR3 DNA: TGTGCCAGCAGCTTGCAGGGGGACTACGAGCAGTACTTC.

The chain employs TRBV28 and TRBJ2-7; the match to TRBD2 covers 11 bases. CDR3 length: 17 residues. Unmatched junction bases numbered 10, after V lost 6 bases and J lost 0 bases. Germline CDR1 MDHEN, CDR2 SYDVKM. The CDR3 reads CASSPPSSGRISYEQYF. CDR3 nucleotide sequence: TGTGCCAGCAGCCCTCCCTCTAGCGGGAGGATCTCCTACGAGCAGTACTTC. Variable domain in full (rest from reference TRBV28 and TRBJ2-7): DVKVTQSSRYLVKRTGEKVFLECVQDMDHENMFWYRQDPGLGLRLIYFSYDVKMKEKGDIPEGYSVSREKKERFSLILESASTNQTSMYLCASSPPSSGRISYEQYFGPGTRLTVT.

This clone was observed a few times. The J gene is TRBJ2-5, the V gene TRBV28; D remains ambiguous. Trimming removed 5 bases from V and 2 bases from J, with 9 bases in between. The CDR3 runs 13 residues. Germline loops: CDR1 MDHEN, CDR2 SYDVKM. Written as DNA, the CDR3 is TGTGCCAGCAGTCGACATAATCAAGAGACCCAGTACTTC. This translates into CASSRHNQETQYF.

The V and J genes are TRBV27 and TRBJ2-7; 7 nucleotides align to TRBD2. The germline gives CDR1 MNHEY, CDR2 SMNVEV (reference sequence). Unmatched junction bases numbered 20, after V lost 7 bases and J lost 5 bases. The CDR3 consists of 17 residues. DNA of the CDR3: TGTGCCAGCAAGATTACCGAACCGGGACTAACGAACCACGAGCAGTACTTC. Protein product: CASKITEPGLTNHEQYF.